This T cell receptor (beta chain) stems from a study of vaccination effects on CD4 cells after COVID-19. Comment on this clone: Its target is unknown.

Libraries were prepared by immunoSEQ multiplex PCR; TCRdb keeps only in-frame clonotypes and omits some of them. Of approximately 37,000 clones listed, around 71% were seen once; the top ten hold more than 7%. Culturing for more than eight days preceded CD4+ T cell isolation. The vaccine given was either BNT162b2 or mRNA-1273, in two doses. The germline gives CDR1 SNHLY, CDR2 FYNNEI. The CDR3 covers 16 residues. V gave up 2 bases and J gave up 3 bases, with 16 bases separating them. The chain employs TRBV2 and TRBJ1-2; a possible D gene is TRBD1 (5 bases). Sequencing was performed on CD4+ T cells from PBMCs cultured without peptide, taken after COVID-19 vaccination. This TCR was sampled from a human donor who received a COVID-19 vaccine. The chain's CDR3 is CASSEPNRIGDYGYTF. CDR3 coding DNA: TGTGCCAGCAGTGAACCAAACAGGATAGGGGACTATGGCTACACCTTC.